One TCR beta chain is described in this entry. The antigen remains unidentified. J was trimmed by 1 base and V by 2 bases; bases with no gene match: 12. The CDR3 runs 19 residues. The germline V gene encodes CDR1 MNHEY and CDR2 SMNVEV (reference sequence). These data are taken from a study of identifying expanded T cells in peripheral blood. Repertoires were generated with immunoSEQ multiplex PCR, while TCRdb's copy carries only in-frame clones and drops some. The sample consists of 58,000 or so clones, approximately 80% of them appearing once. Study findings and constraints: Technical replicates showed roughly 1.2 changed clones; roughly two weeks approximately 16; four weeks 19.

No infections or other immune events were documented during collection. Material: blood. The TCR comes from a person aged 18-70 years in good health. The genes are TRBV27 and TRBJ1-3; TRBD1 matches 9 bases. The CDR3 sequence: CASSLGERRDRVSGNTIYF. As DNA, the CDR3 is TGTGCCAGCAGTTTAGGAGAACGTCGGGACAGGGTTTCTGGAAACACCATATATTTT.